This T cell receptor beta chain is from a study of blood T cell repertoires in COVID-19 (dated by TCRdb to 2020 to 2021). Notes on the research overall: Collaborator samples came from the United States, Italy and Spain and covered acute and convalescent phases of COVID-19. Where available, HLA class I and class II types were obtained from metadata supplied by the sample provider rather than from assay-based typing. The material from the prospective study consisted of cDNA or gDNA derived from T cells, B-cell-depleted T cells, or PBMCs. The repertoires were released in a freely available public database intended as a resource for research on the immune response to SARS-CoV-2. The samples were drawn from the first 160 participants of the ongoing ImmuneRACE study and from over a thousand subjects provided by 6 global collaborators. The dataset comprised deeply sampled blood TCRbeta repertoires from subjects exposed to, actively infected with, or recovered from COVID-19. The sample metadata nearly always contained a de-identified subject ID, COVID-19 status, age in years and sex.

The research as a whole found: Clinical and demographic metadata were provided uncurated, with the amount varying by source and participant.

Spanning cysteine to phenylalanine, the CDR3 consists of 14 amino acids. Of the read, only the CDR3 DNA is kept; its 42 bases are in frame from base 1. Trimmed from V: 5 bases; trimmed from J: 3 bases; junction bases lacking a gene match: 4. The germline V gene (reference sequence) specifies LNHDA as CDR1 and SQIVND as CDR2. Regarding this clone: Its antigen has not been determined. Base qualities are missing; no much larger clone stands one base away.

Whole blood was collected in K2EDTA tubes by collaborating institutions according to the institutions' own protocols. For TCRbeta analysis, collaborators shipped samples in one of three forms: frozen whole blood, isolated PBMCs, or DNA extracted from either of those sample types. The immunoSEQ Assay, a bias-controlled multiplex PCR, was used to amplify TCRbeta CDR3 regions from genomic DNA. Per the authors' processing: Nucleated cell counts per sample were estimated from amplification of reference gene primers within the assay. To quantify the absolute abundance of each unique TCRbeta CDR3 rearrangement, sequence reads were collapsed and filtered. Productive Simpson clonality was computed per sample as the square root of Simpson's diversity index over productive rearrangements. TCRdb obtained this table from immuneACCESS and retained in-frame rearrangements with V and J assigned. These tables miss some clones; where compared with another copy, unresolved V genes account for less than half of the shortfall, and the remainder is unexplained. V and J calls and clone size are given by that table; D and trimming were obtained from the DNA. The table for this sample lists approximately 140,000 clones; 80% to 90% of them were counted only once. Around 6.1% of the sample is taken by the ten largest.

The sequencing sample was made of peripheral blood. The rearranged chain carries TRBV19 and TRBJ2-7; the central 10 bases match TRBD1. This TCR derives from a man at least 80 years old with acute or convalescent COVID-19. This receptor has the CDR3 CASSQTGGLYEQYF. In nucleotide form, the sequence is TGTGCCAGTAGTCAGACAGGGGGCCTCTACGAGCAGTACTTC.